This TCR beta chain came from a study of CD8 T cells in ankylosing spondylitis. Points from the study as a whole: Disease-linked clones reportedly showed significant enrichment in matched ankylosing spondylitis synovial fluid.

This clonotype was found many times. The antigen remains unidentified. Trimming cost V 6 bases and J 6 bases, with 14 bases left between them. This CDR3 is built from 13 residues. The germline gives CDR1 MDHEN, CDR2 SYDVKM. TCRdb passed the 5' RACE reads through MiXCR, listing each CDR3 protein once. The table lists hundreds of thousands of distinct CDR3 sequences, approximately 8% of them singletons. Sequenced material: blood, either unsorted or a sorted T cell fraction (not recorded which). The clonotype was recovered from a female donor with ankylosing spondylitis or in good health (not recorded which). The rearrangement uses TRBV28 and TRBJ1-2; weak D call: TRBD1 (6 bases). The CDR3 DNA reads TGTGCCAGCAGGTCCAGGGGAAGAGATGGCTACACCTTC. Translated: CASRSRGRDGYTF.